Described below is a single TCR beta chain sequence and its context. This sample is part of a study of cytomegalovirus exposure and HLA in healthy donors. Trimming removed 8 bases from V and 7 bases from J, with 12 bases in between. There are 12 residues in the CDR3. CDR1 is MNHEY and CDR2 is SVGAGI in the germline V gene. Vbeta (60) and Jbeta (13) primers were used in the PCR. Measured with immunoSEQ multiplex PCR; TCRdb has only the in-frame clones, and not every one. This sample's table has roughly 100,000 clones. This clonotype was sampled from a man in his forties in good health and CMV-seronegative. The source material was PBMCs. This chain links TRBV6-5 with TRBJ2-1; D remains ambiguous. The CDR3, as DNA: TGTGCCAGCTGGAGACTCGGAAATGAGCAGTTCTTC. Its translation: CASWRLGNEQFF.